Sequencing of this T cell receptor beta chain was carried out in a study of cytomegalovirus exposure and HLA in healthy donors. Whole-study context: As an earlier analysis found, around 190 million T cells yielded about 120 million unique TCR beta sequences. Study results and caveats: Some V segments could not be told apart, so they were left out, TRBV6-2 and TRBV6-3 among them. The study recorded over 150 TCR beta chains that were cytomegalovirus-associated. Most of the TCR beta V segments (in an earlier analysis) were productive either about 87% or about 30% of the time.

V was clipped by 5 bases and J by 10 bases, with 18 bases between them. The CDR3 runs 15 residues. CDR1 and CDR2 from the germline V gene are LNHDA and SQIVND (reference sequence). As concerns this clone: Antigen: not known.

The PCR had 60 Vbeta and 13 Jbeta primers. Assay used: immunoSEQ multiplex PCR; TCRdb lists only in-frame clones, some missing. The sample lists fewer than 85,000 clones; approximately 69% were seen once. The source is a man aged 40-55 years in good health and CMV-seropositive. The sequenced sample was PBMCs. The chain employs TRBV19 and TRBJ1-6; D may be TRBD1 (5 bases). The CDR3 DNA reads TGTGCCAGTAGTCTCAGACAGCCTGGTGACTCACCCCTCCACTTT. The encoded protein is CASSLRQPGDSPLHF.